The rows below give T cell receptor beta chains drawn from one sample of a study of T cells in Graves' hyperthyroidism and ophthalmopathy. TCRdb re-derived calls from the multiplex PCR reads in MiXCR, one entry per CDR3 protein. The table shows around 280,000 distinct CDR3 sequences, with 13% occurring only once. Sequenced input: blood. The receptor set was obtained from a woman aged 30 to 39 with Graves' hyperthyroidism that later progressed to Graves' ophthalmopathy. CDR3s include the opening cysteine and the closing phenylalanine or tryptophan. The D gene is left open where the match is weak. Where a row states a size, it is once, few, many or the class of an expanded clone; other rows omit it.

v_gene,j_gene,abundance,d_gene,CDR3nt,CDR3aa
TRBV2,TRBJ1-5,many,-,TGTGCCAGCAGTGAAGGGGATCCAAATCAGCCCCAGCATTTT,CASSEGDPNQPQHF
TRBV6-2/TRBV6-3,TRBJ1-5,-,TRBD1,TGTGCCAGCAGCTCGACAGGGTTTACTCAGCCCCAGCATTTT,CASSSTGFTQPQHF
TRBV5-1,TRBJ2-7,-,-,TGCGCCAGCAGCTCGAACAGGGTGGAGGACGAGCAGTACTTC,CASSSNRVEDEQYF
TRBV20-1,TRBJ2-7,many,-,TGCAGTGCTAGCATCCGAGGCCCCTACGAGCAGTACTTC,CSASIRGPYEQYF
TRBV15,TRBJ2-5,-,-,TGTGCCACCAGCAGACCCTCAGGGGGGGTAGAGACCCAGTACTTC,CATSRPSGGVETQYF
TRBV28,TRBJ1-1,many,TRBD1,TGTGCCAGCAGTCGGGGGGACAGGGTCCACGTGAACACTGAAGCTTTCTTT,CASSRGDRVHVNTEAFF
TRBV6-1,TRBJ2-7,many,-,TGTGCCAGCATCATCGGAAGCGGGCCCAACACGAGCTCCTACGAGCAGTACTTC,CASIIGSGPNTSSYEQYF
TRBV12-3/TRBV12-4,TRBJ2-1,many,-,TGTGCCAGCAGCCCCGGCAATGAGCAGTTCTTC,CASSPGNEQFF
TRBV28,TRBJ2-3,few,TRBD2,TGTGCCAGCAGTTTAGGACCGGGAGGAGACCGCACAGATACGCAGTATTTT,CASSLGPGGDRTDTQYF
TRBV27,TRBJ2-7,many,-,TGTGCCAGCGCCCAGAGGGGTACCTACGAGCAGTACTTC,CASAQRGTYEQYF
TRBV7-9,TRBJ2-5,many,-,TGTGCCAGCAGTTCAAACCTTGGGTTCCAAGAGACCCAGTACTTC,CASSSNLGFQETQYF
TRBV6-2/TRBV6-3,TRBJ1-5,-,-,TGTGCCTCCCGGCCATCATATAGCAATCAGCCCCAGCATTTT,CASRPSYSNQPQHF
TRBV25-1,TRBJ1-5,-,-,TGTGCCAGCAGTGAATTCGAGGGGCAGCCCCAGCATTTT,CASSEFEGQPQHF
TRBV12-3/TRBV12-4,TRBJ2-3,-,TRBD2,TGTGCCAGCAGTCCGCCGGGACTAGCGGGAGGGGCAGCAGATACGCAGTATTTT,CASSPPGLAGGAADTQYF
TRBV9,TRBJ2-7,-,-,TGTGCCAGCAGCGAGACAGGAACGAGCTCCTACGAGCAGTACTTC,CASSETGTSSYEQYF
TRBV30,TRBJ2-2,many,-,TGTGCCTGGAGTTGGACCGCCGCCGGGGAGCTGTTTTTT,CAWSWTAAGELFF
TRBV19,TRBJ2-7,many,TRBD1,TGTGCCAGTAGTAAACCTCGACAGGGGTTCTACGAGCAGTACTTC,CASSKPRQGFYEQYF
TRBV9,TRBJ2-7,few,-,TGTGCCAGCTCTGTACATCTCGGGGACGAGCAGTACTTC,CASSVHLGDEQYF
TRBV5-4,TRBJ2-7,many,TRBD2,TGTGCCAGCACATGGGACCCCGGACTAGCGGGGTCCTACGAGCAGTACTTC,CASTWDPGLAGSYEQYF
TRBV20-1,TRBJ2-1,many,TRBD2,TGCAGTGCTAGTATACTAGCGGGAGGGTACAATGAGCAGTTCTTC,CSASILAGGYNEQFF
TRBV28,TRBJ2-7,few,-,TGTGCCAGCACCCCCTGGCGGGCAGGAGCCTACGAGCAGTACTTC,CASTPWRAGAYEQYF
TRBV27,TRBJ1-6,many,-,TGTGCCAGCAGTCCGAGGCCAGCCAATTCACCCCTCCACTTT,CASSPRPANSPLHF
TRBV25-1,TRBJ1-2,-,-,TGTGCCAGCAGTGACTCCAGACACCCTGTGAACTATGGCTACACCTTC,CASSDSRHPVNYGYTF
TRBV20-1,TRBJ2-3,many,-,TGCAGTGCTAGAAAACCCAGCACAGATACGCAGTATTTT,CSARKPSTDTQYF
TRBV27,TRBJ2-1,many,TRBD2,TGTGCCAGCAGTTCCCCCTCTAGCGGGAGGGCAACCTATGAGCAGTTCTTC,CASSSPSSGRATYEQFF
TRBV7-9,TRBJ2-5,many,-,TGTGCCAGCAGTCGCGGTGGGGGCTTCGAGACCCAGTACTTC,CASSRGGGFETQYF
TRBV12-3/TRBV12-4,TRBJ2-5,many,-,TGTGCCAGCAGTCCCCGGGGGATGGAGGAAGAGACCCAGTACTTC,CASSPRGMEEETQYF
TRBV10-3,TRBJ1-2,many,-,TGTGCCATTATGGACCCCGGAAGTAACTATGGCTACACCTTC,CAIMDPGSNYGYTF
TRBV9,TRBJ2-3,few,-,TGTGCCAGCAGCGAAACGCGGATTGCCCCCACAGATACGCAGTATTTT,CASSETRIAPTDTQYF
TRBV9,TRBJ1-2,-,-,TGTGCCAGCAGCGTTGAGGGGGTCGGCTACACCTTC,CASSVEGVGYTF
TRBV6-1,TRBJ1-2,-,-,TGTGCCAGCAGTTTTGTGGGGTCGGGCTGCACCTTC,CASSFVGSGCTF
TRBV7-2,TRBJ1-1,many,-,TGTGCCAGCAGCTTAGCCCAGGGAAGTACTGAAGCTTTCTTT,CASSLAQGSTEAFF
TRBV28,TRBJ2-1,many,-,TGTGCCACCAGGGTAGGCGGCTCCTACAATGAGCAGTTCTTC,CATRVGGSYNEQFF
TRBV6-1,TRBJ2-7,-,-,TGTGCCAGCAGGCCCTTTTCATTCGGCTCCTACGAGCAGTACTTC,CASRPFSFGSYEQYF
TRBV27,TRBJ2-1,many,TRBD2,TGTGCCAGCAGTTTCTACTCTAGCGGGAGTTACAATGAGCAGTTCTTC,CASSFYSSGSYNEQFF
TRBV6-1,TRBJ2-2,-,TRBD1,TGTGCCAGCAGTGGAGACAGGGGCGTGGGCGGGGAGCTGTTTTTT,CASSGDRGVGGELFF
TRBV11-2,TRBJ2-2,-,TRBD2,TGTGCCAGCCGGGAGGTTGGCACCGGGGAGCTGTTTTTT,CASREVGTGELFF
TRBV5-6,TRBJ2-7,-,TRBD2,TGTGCCAGTACGGCGGGAGGGTTTTCCTACGAGCAGTACTTC,CASTAGGFSYEQYF
TRBV6-1,TRBJ2-3,-,TRBD2,TGTGCCAGCTGTCGGAGGACTAGCCCAGATACGCAGTATTTT,CASCRRTSPDTQYF
TRBV7-3,TRBJ2-3,many,TRBD1,TGTGCCAGCAGCTACACAGGGGCAGATACGCAGTATTTT,CASSYTGADTQYF
TRBV7-2,TRBJ2-7,many,TRBD2,TGTGCCAGCAGCTTAGTGGTAGCGGGTGTCTACGAGCAGTACTTC,CASSLVVAGVYEQYF
TRBV18,TRBJ2-4,many,-,TGTGCCAGCTCACCCCAGGGAACCAAAAACATTCAGTACTTC,CASSPQGTKNIQYF
TRBV10-3,TRBJ2-2,-,-,TGTGCCATCAGCCCACGAGAGGACCTTAGCACCGGGGAGCTGTTTTTT,CAISPREDLSTGELFF
TRBV20-1,TRBJ2-1,-,TRBD2,TGCAGTGCTAGTCTACTAGCGGGACCATACAATGAGCAGTTCTTC,CSASLLAGPYNEQFF
TRBV4-2,TRBJ2-1,-,-,TGTGCCAGCGGACCGGGTGGGGGTTTCCTGTTCTTC,CASGPGGGFLFF
TRBV6-1,TRBJ2-3,few,-,TGTGCCAGCAGTGACACTGGGCATTACAGTAATACGCAGTATTTT,CASSDTGHYSNTQYF
TRBV7-9,TRBJ2-7,-,TRBD1,TGTGCCAGCAGCTTAGTTGGCCAGGGGGTTTTCCACGAGCAGTACTTC,CASSLVGQGVFHEQYF
TRBV24-1,TRBJ1-2,many,TRBD1,TGTGCCACCAGTGATGTGGGACAGAGTGGCTACACCTTC,CATSDVGQSGYTF
TRBV20-1,TRBJ2-1,many,TRBD2,TGCAGTGCTAGAGATTGGACTAGCGGGGGCTACAATGAGCAGTTCTTC,CSARDWTSGGYNEQFF
TRBV5-1,TRBJ2-2,many,-,TGCGCCAGCAGCGGAGGGACGGATAACACCGGGGAGCTGTTTTTT,CASSGGTDNTGELFF
TRBV7-9,TRBJ1-3,few,TRBD1,TGTGCCGGCAGCCACGAAACAGGGGGGAGCTCTGGAAACACCATATATTTT,CAGSHETGGSSGNTIYF
TRBV20-1,TRBJ2-1,many,TRBD2,TGCAGTGCTAGAGATTCGGGGGGCAATGAGCAGTTCTTC,CSARDSGGNEQFF
TRBV15,TRBJ1-1,many,-,TGTGCCACCAGCGGGGGGCGGCAGGCTGAAGCTTTCTTT,CATSGGRQAEAFF